The 16 T cell receptor beta chains below come from one sample, sequenced in a study of technical replicates of blood from a handful of donors. The repertoire was sequenced with immunoSEQ multiplex PCR; TCRdb's copy has only in-frame clones and lacks some. The table lists under 95,000 clones, 95% of them singletons. Sequencing was performed on T cells isolated from PBMCs. The receptors were sampled from a human donor in good health.

V is TRBV14 and J is TRBJ1-2; TRBD1 agrees at 8 bases. The germline CDR1 and CDR2 sequences are SGHDN and FVKESK. The CDR3 is 13 amino acids. V shed 2 bases, J shed 5 bases, and the junction held 1 base outside the gene matches. This chain's CDR3 is CASSQRQGYGYTF. The CDR3, as DNA: TGTGCCAGCAGCCAAAGACAGGGGTATGGCTACACCTTC.

This clone was found once. This chain joins TRBV11-2 and TRBJ2-1; 9 positions match TRBD1. The V segment lost 2 bases and the J segment 9 bases; nucleotides outside the gene matches: 5. Germline-derived CDR1 and CDR2 are SGHAT and FQNNGV. The CDR3 contains 14 residues. Here the CDR3 DNA reads TGTGCCAGCAGCTTAAGGGACAGGGAGTCTGAGCAGTTCTTC. Protein product: CASSLRDRESEQFF.

This sequence joins TRBV28 and TRBJ2-1; D possibly corresponds to TRBD1 (5 bases). The CDR3 has 14 residues. Trimming left V 5 bases short and J 8 bases short, with 16 bases between. CDR1 is MDHEN and CDR2 is SYDVKM in the germline V gene. The CDR3 nucleotides read TGTGCCAGCAGTCCAGGGCCGTCCGTTCATGAGCAGTTCTTC. Protein: CASSPGPSVHEQFF.

The chain uses TRBV7-9 and TRBJ2-5, with D tentatively TRBD1 (6 bases). The germline V and J ends were trimmed by 5 bases and 4 bases, with 8 bases remaining between them. The CDR3 runs to 12 residues. The germline gives CDR1 SEHNR, CDR2 FQNEAQ (reference sequence). CDR3 DNA: TGTGCCAGCAGCCGCAGGGGAGAGACCCAGTACTTC. Translating it yields CASSRRGETQYF.

In DNA form, the CDR3 reads TGTGCCAGCAGCTTAGCCGACAGGGGGCTAGGGGATAGCAATCAGCCCCAGCATTTT. Encoded protein: CASSLADRGLGDSNQPQHF. The rearrangement uses TRBV5-6 and TRBJ1-5; 10 bases map to TRBD1. CDR3 length: 19 amino acids. Germline V CDR1 and CDR2: SGHDT, YYEEEE. Trimming at V came to 2 bases and at J to 0 bases, leaving 11 bases not matched to a gene.

V gene TRBV6-1 combines with J gene TRBJ1-4; weak D call: TRBD1 (6 bases). Germline V lookup: CDR1 MNHNS, CDR2 SASEGT. V lost 8 bases, J lost 5 bases, and 12 bases lay in between. CDR3 length: 13 amino acids. The CDR3 protein is CASHRVVNEKLFF. Written as DNA, the CDR3 is TGTGCCAGCCACAGGGTGGTAAATGAAAAACTGTTTTTT.

J is TRBJ1-4 and V is TRBV19; D is possibly TRBD1 (5 bases). The CDR3 runs to 16 residues. Germline V gene data show CDR1 as LNHDA and CDR2 as SQIVND (reference sequence). The V end was cut by 5 bases, the J end by 3 bases, with 16 bases between. The CDR3 is CASSAPGTTSNEKLFF. The CDR3 coding sequence is TGTGCCAGTAGTGCTCCTGGGACTACTTCTAATGAAAAACTGTTTTTT.

J is TRBJ1-5 and V is TRBV19; 8 bases align to TRBD1. CDR1 LNHDA and CDR2 SQIVND come from the germline V gene (reference sequence). The CDR3 has 14 residues. The J segment lost 4 bases and the V segment lost 5 bases, leaving 4 bases of the junction unmatched. The CDR3 DNA reads TGTGCCAGTAGTCAACAGGGGGGGAATCAGCCCCAGCATTTT. This gives the protein CASSQQGGNQPQHF.

The chain joins TRBV28 to TRBJ1-6; D gene uncertain. V lost 5 bases and J 4 bases, leaving 15 bases between the germline ends. Germline values: CDR1 MDHEN, CDR2 SYDVKM. CDR3 length: 16 amino acids. Here the CDR3 reads CASSLPPVLYNSPLHF. The CDR3 DNA reads TGTGCCAGCAGTCTCCCCCCGGTCCTTTATAATTCACCCCTCCACTTT.

The sample holds one count of this clone. The CDR3 DNA sequence: TGTGCCAGCAGCATGTGGGACACAGGATATGGCTACACCTTC. This sequence encodes CASSMWDTGYGYTF. The V call is TRBV13, the J call TRBJ1-2; D may be TRBD1 (6 bases). CDR3 length equals 14 residues. Per the germline V gene, CDR1 is PRHDT and CDR2 is FYEKMQ (reference sequence). The V end lost 5 bases, the J end lost 5 bases, and 15 bases lay between the germline ends.

This chain uses TRBV27 with TRBJ2-1; D gene unclear. The V and J ends lost 5 bases and 0 bases respectively, with 5 bases between them. CDR3 length: 13 residues. Germline V CDR1 and CDR2: MNHEY, SMNVEV (reference sequence). The CDR3 bases are TGTGCCAGCAGTCCCCGCTCCTACAATGAGCAGTTCTTC. Protein product: CASSPRSYNEQFF.

V usage is TRBV29-1 and J usage is TRBJ2-7; tentatively, D is TRBD2 (5 bases). Deletions cut 0 bases from V and 3 bases from J, with 15 bases between. This CDR3 spans 15 amino acids. The germline CDR1 and CDR2 sequences are SQVTM and ANQGSEA. Written as DNA, the CDR3 is TGCAGCGTTGAAGATCCCTCTGGGAGTATCTACGAGCAGTACTTC. This sequence encodes CSVEDPSGSIYEQYF.

The genes are TRBV7-3 and TRBJ1-6; 8 nucleotides agree with TRBD1. Germline-derived CDR1 and CDR2 are SGHTA and FQGTGA. With V trimmed by 4 bases and J by 8 bases, 13 bases remained unmatched. This CDR3 has 17 residues. This CDR3 reads CASSSRGQGSRDSPLHF. The CDR3 DNA sequence: TGTGCCAGCAGCTCTCGTGGACAGGGCTCTCGGGATTCACCCCTCCACTTT.

This clone was detected once. V usage is TRBV28 and J usage is TRBJ1-2, with a tentative D call TRBD1 (6 bases). V lost 6 bases, J lost 2 bases, and 13 bases lay in between. CDR3 size: 14 residues. Germline V gene lookup returns CDR1 MDHEN and CDR2 SYDVKM. The CDR3 loop is CASSPGQRNYGYTF. CDR3 nucleotides: TGTGCCAGCAGCCCGGGACAAAGGAACTATGGCTACACCTTC.

The chain is built from TRBV7-9 and TRBJ1-2; D gene uncertain. This CDR3 has 13 residues. Trimming cost V 5 bases and J 7 bases, with 14 bases left between them. Germline loops: CDR1 SEHNR, CDR2 FQNEAQ (reference sequence). Here the CDR3 DNA reads TGTGCCAGCAGCCCCGCCCAGCCAGGTGGCTACACCTTC. Translating gives CASSPAQPGGYTF.

The V and J genes are TRBV27 and TRBJ1-1; D not resolved. The V gene lost 5 bases and the J gene lost 1 base, with 17 bases spanning the gap. Germline values: CDR1 MNHEY, CDR2 SMNVEV (reference sequence). The CDR3 sequence is 16 residues long. This CDR3 reads CASSTILAGENTEAFF. CDR3 bases: TGTGCCAGCAGTACCATTCTAGCAGGAGAGAACACTGAAGCTTTCTTT.